This TCR beta chain comes out of a study of graft-versus-host responses after intestinal transplantation (dated by TCRdb to the early 2020s). Some background on the complete study: The transplants that recipients got were multivisceral, liver-intestinal, or isolated intestinal. Every recipient was given anti-thymocyte globulin induction, then maintenance tacrolimus and steroids for 3 to 4 years. Graft-versus-host and host-versus-graft alloreactive T cell clones were tracked in the graft, circulation and bone marrow after intestinal transplantation using bulk TCR-beta CDR3 sequencing. Alloreactive clones were identified by sequencing pre-transplant mixed lymphocyte reaction products and comparing these products with unstimulated pre-transplant donor and recipient T cells. A cohort of more than 20 intestinal transplant recipients, including one retransplant, was enrolled, and a few patients lacking pretransplant specimens were excluded. A peak of at least 4% donor T cells among recipient peripheral blood mononuclear cells was the definition used for donor T cell macrochimerism. Samples from a few later patients were sequenced in-house on an Illumina MiSeq with MiXCR processing rather than by the commercial service. Overall results and qualifications from the work: GvH clones were detected in recipient bone marrow, and some of these GvH clones were observed earlier in ileal mucosa or blood, consistent with an intestinal mucosal origin. High GvH to HvG T cell clonal ratios were observed in the allografts of patients with donor T cell macrochimerism. The conclusions were limited by the relatively low number and heterogeneity of the intestinal transplant patients. Early after transplant, peak levels of circulating GvH clones were found to be associated with declines in HvG clones.

Library construction relied on the immunoSEQ multiplex PCR assay. For most patients, genomic DNA was isolated using the Qiagen DNeasy Blood and Tissue Kit and was shipped frozen to Adaptive Biotechnologies for TCR sequencing. For most patients, high-throughput TCR-beta CDR3 sequencing of genomic DNA was performed by Adaptive Biotechnologies. As for how the authors treated the data: Adaptive's ImmunoSEQ software was the source of the TCR sequencing data for 15 to 20 patients, while a few other patients were processed with MiXCR and VDJtools. To correct CD4 versus CD8 sorting errors, sequences present in both subsets at a frequency ratio below 5:1 were removed. CDR3 nucleotide sequences shared between donor and recipient were removed because their origin could not be assigned. Alloreactive clones required at least 2-fold expansion over unstimulated cells and minimum CFSE-low frequency of 0.002% (template counts) or 0.001% (read counts). A clone was considered mappable if detected in the sequenced pre-transplant spleen, lymph node, or MLR CFSE-low populations of the donor or recipient. Cumulative frequency of alloreactive clones was calculated as a percentage of all sequences weighted by copy number. TCRdb carries this immuneACCESS record with in-frame sequences only. Its versions omit some clonotypes, under half of them owing to an unresolved V gene in the studies checked, with the rest unexplained. V, J and clone size are taken as reported in that table, and D and trimming were inferred from the DNA itself. A total of about 88,000 clones appear in this sample, roughly 90% of them only once. The leading ten clones occupy around 0.1% of the sample.

There are a few counts of this clone. The specificity of this receptor is unknown. It has no much larger one-base neighbor in the sample; base qualities were not kept. The CDR3 numbers 14 residues from cysteine through phenylalanine. Left in the record is the CDR3 DNA by itself, 42 bases read in frame from the first base. Clipping removes 3 bases from V and 8 bases from J, with 7 as the unmatched junction base count. From the germline V gene, CDR1 is SGHDT and CDR2 is YYEEEE. Per the publication, the time point label means: cells obtained before transplantation from donor or recipient. CD3+CD4+ and CD3+CD8+ populations were FACS-sorted from unstimulated pre-transplant donor and recipient cells taken from spleen or lymph nodes.

The V gene is TRBV5-6 and the J gene is TRBJ1-4, with 7 bases in between that match TRBD1. Specimen: unstimulated CD4+ T cells sorted from spleen or lymph node cells, collected before intestinal transplant. This sequence was found in a human donor who received an intestinal transplant. Read as DNA, the sequence is TGTGCCAGCAGCTACGGGACAGTGAACGAAAAACTGTTTTTT. Translated, it gives CASSYGTVNEKLFF.